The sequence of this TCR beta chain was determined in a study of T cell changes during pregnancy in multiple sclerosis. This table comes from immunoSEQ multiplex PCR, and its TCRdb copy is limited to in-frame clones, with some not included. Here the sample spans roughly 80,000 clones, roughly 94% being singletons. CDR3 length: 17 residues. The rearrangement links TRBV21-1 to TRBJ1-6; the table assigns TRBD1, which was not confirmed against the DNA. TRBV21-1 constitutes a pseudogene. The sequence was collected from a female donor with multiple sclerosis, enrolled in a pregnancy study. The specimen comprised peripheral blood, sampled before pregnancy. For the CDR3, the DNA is TGTGCCAGCAGCCTATGGACAGGAGGGACCTATAATTCACCCCTCCACTTT. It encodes CASSLWTGGTYNSPLHF.